This T cell receptor (beta chain) derives from a study of T cells in Graves' hyperthyroidism and ophthalmopathy. Study as a whole: Peripheral blood samples were taken at initial diagnosis, prior to any treatment.

RNA transcripts were the template for amplifying TCR beta CDR3 regions. The TCR CDR3 was amplified in a first-round RT-PCR using the HTBI primer set. From the multiplex PCR reads, TCRdb called clonotypes with MiXCR, one entry per CDR3 protein. This sample yields approximately 600,000 distinct CDR3 sequences, of which under 20% are seen a single time; around 4% belongs to the top ten. Study-level findings and limits: Among clonotypes expanded in thyroid above 0.001, most were also found in blood.

Among the patients, aged 18 to 65, hyperthyroidism was newly diagnosed and had lasted under 2 months. Patients having uncontrolled infection, another autoimmune disease, pregnancy or lactation were not included. J was trimmed by 6 bases and V by 4 bases; bases with no gene match: 7. The CDR3 spans 14 residues. Germline loops: CDR1 SGHRS, CDR2 YFSETQ. There are many counts of this clonotype. Its specificity is not known. Sequencing was carried out using blood. The gene calls are TRBV5-1 and TRBJ2-3, with TRBD2 matching 8 bases. This TCR derives from a woman aged 30 to 39 with Graves' hyperthyroidism. The CDR3 sequence: CASSPVAGSDTQYF. For the CDR3, the DNA is TGCGCCAGCAGCCCAGTAGCGGGATCGGATACGCAGTATTTT.